This TCR beta chain is drawn from a study of human T cells and chemical hapten exposure (dated by TCRdb to the early 2020s). Some background on the complete study: Libraries were combined into a pool for sequencing, and differences in TCR yield between samples came mainly from small differences in library volumes within the pool. The study tracked peripheral blood TCR repertoire changes in vivo during primary and secondary sensitization to the hapten diphenylcyclopropenone (DPC) in alopecia patients. For every blood RNA sample, sequencing covered both the TCR alpha and TCR beta chains.

This clonotype appeared a few times. Its antigen remains undetermined. No per-base quality is available; no much larger clone lies one base away. Unfractionated whole blood was collected in Tempus Blood RNA tubes, and total RNA was extracted from that blood. Roughly 5 healthy volunteers served as TCR sequencing controls and were bled at day 0, 2 weeks and 6 weeks. The study at large found these results: After repeated subsampling, changes were observed in the strength of the expansion versus patch-test correlation and in the threshold at which the correlation became significant. No change with DPC sensitization was found in the number of TCRs above 1 in 1000 frequency, and no evidence of global repertoire structure alterations was found.

Trimming costs V 3 bases and J 3 bases, and their ends lie 12 bases apart. The CDR3 covers 15 residues, taking in both the cysteine and the phenylalanine. Of all the DNA, just the CDR3 is kept, 45 bases in frame from base 1. The method was 5' RACE. These reads were obtained on an Illumina MiSeq. Library preparation attached unique molecular identifiers to individual cDNA molecules for quantitative, reproducible TCR counting. Under the source paper's analysis protocol: The median number of TCRs per sample was some 100,000, ranging from roughly 23,224 to 700,000. The Decombinator software suite was used to annotate V, J and CDR3 in the TCR reads. Every sample was subsampled to the same number of TCRs (28,000) for the PS versus PT1 abundance plots. TCRs were defined as expanded if absent before sensitization and observed at least eight times at the 2-week time point. TCRdb's own reprocessing of the public reads used fastp at Q25 and MiXCR and kept productive beta chains. Each entry merges the rows of one CDR3 protein and shows their most common DNA and genes. What appears here as the V and J calls and clone size reflects TCRdb's work, not the paper's. Within this sample are under 85,000 distinct CDR3 sequences, with about 7.7% of them counted one time only. Together, the top ten hold approximately 2.5% of the sample.

The sequence derives from a male donor in good health. Recombination connected TRBV12-3 or TRBV12-4 to TRBJ1-5; the D gene is unclear. CDR3 sequence: CASSFVSGINQPQHF. DNA sequence: TGTGCCAGCAGTTTTGTTTCCGGGATCAATCAGCCCCAGCATTTT.